These T cell receptor beta chains were read from a single sample in a study of OX40 agonist ivuxolimab in advanced cancers. The assay was immunoSEQ multiplex PCR, and TCRdb's table has in-frame clones only and misses some. The profile covers about 53,000 clones, with roughly 80% appearing a single time and 4.6% taken by the ten largest. This specimen consisted of CD4+ or CD8+ T cells sorted from blood, obtained in a trial of the OX40 agonist ivuxolimab. These receptors came from an adult with an advanced solid tumor such as melanoma, head and neck, liver or kidney cancer. Each CDR3 is given without its conserved first and last residue. D genes are given only for firm matches.

d_call: NA; j_call: TRBJ2-5; v_call: TRBV12-5; cdr3_aa: ASGLKSETQY
d_call: NA; j_call: TRBJ2-2; v_call: TRBV7-3; cdr3_aa: ASSLYRNTGELF
d_call: NA; j_call: TRBJ1-1; v_call: TRBV27; cdr3_aa: ASRRDKNTEAF
d_call: NA; j_call: TRBJ2-7; v_call: TRBV11-3; cdr3_aa: ASSVSPLQGISGEQY
d_call: NA; j_call: TRBJ2-1; v_call: TRBV4-1; cdr3_aa: ASSQDPASWYNEQF
d_call: NA; j_call: TRBJ2-1; v_call: TRBV7-2; cdr3_aa: ASTQSHEQF
d_call: NA; j_call: TRBJ2-7; v_call: TRBV29-1; cdr3_aa: SVVHGGGQRSYEQY
d_call: TRBD1; j_call: TRBJ2-5; v_call: TRBV7-2; cdr3_aa: ASSLVSTGGKETQY
d_call: TRBD1; j_call: TRBJ1-2; v_call: TRBV19; cdr3_aa: ASSPVDRGRDGYT
d_call: NA; j_call: TRBJ2-2; v_call: TRBV13; cdr3_aa: ASSLGRHGELF
d_call: TRBD2; j_call: TRBJ2-7; v_call: TRBV7-9; cdr3_aa: ASSGLGYEQY
d_call: NA; j_call: TRBJ2-1; v_call: TRBV7-9; cdr3_aa: ASSDNEQF
d_call: NA; j_call: TRBJ2-1; v_call: TRBV19; cdr3_aa: ASSRRQGSPNEQF
d_call: NA; j_call: TRBJ1-2; v_call: TRBV29-1; cdr3_aa: SVRGVRGYT
d_call: NA; j_call: TRBJ1-3; v_call: TRBV19; cdr3_aa: ASSRLSSGNTIY
d_call: NA; j_call: TRBJ2-3; v_call: TRBV7-2; cdr3_aa: ASSVLLGASDTQY
d_call: NA; j_call: TRBJ1-1; v_call: TRBV7-9; cdr3_aa: ASSLPRTEAF
d_call: NA; j_call: TRBJ2-5; v_call: TRBV7-6; cdr3_aa: ASSLRPGRETQY
d_call: NA; j_call: TRBJ2-5; v_call: TRBV11-2; cdr3_aa: ASSLGSGVETQY
d_call: TRBD2; j_call: TRBJ2-1; v_call: TRBV7-2; cdr3_aa: ASSFSSGNEQF
d_call: NA; j_call: TRBJ2-5; v_call: TRBV5-1; cdr3_aa: ASSLADARETQY
d_call: NA; j_call: TRBJ2-5; v_call: TRBV7-2; cdr3_aa: ASSLARRPQETQY
d_call: TRBD1; j_call: TRBJ1-1; v_call: TRBV14; cdr3_aa: ASSPQGRPEAF
d_call: TRBD1; j_call: TRBJ2-5; v_call: TRBV11-3; cdr3_aa: ASSRDRAGETQY
d_call: NA; j_call: TRBJ2-3; v_call: TRBV9; cdr3_aa: ASMGTSTDTQY
d_call: NA; j_call: TRBJ2-7; v_call: TRBV5-4; cdr3_aa: ASSFPYGGNGDEQY
d_call: NA; j_call: TRBJ2-5; v_call: TRBV4-2; cdr3_aa: ASSQDFVGETQY
d_call: NA; j_call: TRBJ2-3; v_call: TRBV7-6; cdr3_aa: ASSLGGVGADTQY
d_call: NA; j_call: TRBJ1-1; v_call: TRBV6-1; cdr3_aa: ASTPRVPNTEAF
d_call: TRBD1; j_call: TRBJ2-1; v_call: TRBV7-8; cdr3_aa: ASSPPLRTGTNEQF
d_call: NA; j_call: TRBJ2-1; v_call: TRBV7-2; cdr3_aa: ASSRQGLYNEQF
d_call: NA; j_call: TRBJ2-5; v_call: TRBV7-9; cdr3_aa: ASSRLAPDQGETQY
d_call: NA; j_call: TRBJ2-7; v_call: TRBV2; cdr3_aa: ASSGSYEQY
d_call: TRBD2; j_call: TRBJ2-7; v_call: TRBV28; cdr3_aa: ASSKSGRSYEQY
d_call: TRBD2; j_call: TRBJ2-3; v_call: TRBV5-1; cdr3_aa: ASSPEGTSGTDTQY
d_call: NA; j_call: TRBJ2-3; v_call: TRBV7-2; cdr3_aa: ASSERWKTPGDTQY
d_call: NA; j_call: TRBJ1-4; v_call: TRBV29-1; cdr3_aa: SVSEGPTNEKLF
d_call: NA; j_call: TRBJ1-1; v_call: TRBV14; cdr3_aa: ASSHMGLNTEAF
d_call: TRBD1; j_call: TRBJ1-1; v_call: TRBV7-9; cdr3_aa: ASSLGSQGANTEAF
d_call: NA; j_call: TRBJ2-7; v_call: TRBV7-2; cdr3_aa: ASTLTRGHYEQY
d_call: NA; j_call: TRBJ2-1; v_call: TRBV11-3; cdr3_aa: ASSPPSTSLLSYNEQF
d_call: NA; j_call: TRBJ1-3; v_call: TRBV11-2; cdr3_aa: ASSLGVSGNTIY
d_call: NA; j_call: TRBJ2-5; v_call: TRBV25-1; cdr3_aa: ASSSQRAGYQETQY
d_call: NA; j_call: TRBJ1-4; v_call: TRBV7-6; cdr3_aa: ASSPEGAGKLF
d_call: NA; j_call: TRBJ2-7; v_call: TRBV5-4; cdr3_aa: ASSPVVSVYEQY
d_call: TRBD2; j_call: TRBJ2-3; v_call: TRBV11-3; cdr3_aa: ASQAGLTDTQY
d_call: NA; j_call: TRBJ2-7; v_call: TRBV11-3; cdr3_aa: ASSPYSGDNYEQY
d_call: NA; j_call: TRBJ1-1; v_call: TRBV28; cdr3_aa: ASSLSGSNTEAF
d_call: TRBD2; j_call: TRBJ2-1; v_call: TRBV29-1; cdr3_aa: SVPGGAEQF
d_call: TRBD1; j_call: TRBJ2-7; v_call: TRBV6-5; cdr3_aa: ASSYHGTGGEQY
d_call: TRBD1; j_call: TRBJ1-6; v_call: TRBV2; cdr3_aa: ASSERGLTSSPLH
d_call: NA; j_call: TRBJ2-2; v_call: TRBV7-2; cdr3_aa: ASSLQAGADTGELF
d_call: NA; j_call: TRBJ1-3; v_call: TRBV5-6; cdr3_aa: ASSLDGGSGNTIY
d_call: TRBD2; j_call: TRBJ2-2; v_call: TRBV28; cdr3_aa: ASRRFRPGGGELF